These 26 T cell receptor beta chains were sequenced from one sample in a study of blood T cell repertoires in COVID-19. Measured with immunoSEQ multiplex PCR; TCRdb has only the in-frame clones, and not every one. The table lists about 78,000 clones, more than 75% of them singletons. The sample was peripheral blood. These receptor sequences come from a man aged 45-65 years with active or convalescent COVID-19.

The V gene is TRBV30, the J gene TRBJ1-6; 7 bases line up with TRBD1. The V gene's germline CDR1 is GTSNPN and CDR2 SVGIG (reference sequence). Trimming removed 2 bases from V and 4 bases from J; junction bases left unmatched: 8. CDR3 length: 16 residues. The CDR3 DNA sequence: TGTGCCTGGAGTATGGCGGGACAGCCTTATAATTCACCCCTCCACTTT. It encodes CAWSMAGQPYNSPLHF.

This clone appeared once. The chain recombines TRBV10-3 with TRBJ2-3, with TRBD2 matching 14 bases. The CDR3 runs to 18 residues. Germline V CDR1 and CDR2: ENHRY, SYGVKD. J lost 2 bases, V lost 6 bases, and 10 bases had no gene match. Written as DNA, the CDR3 is TGTGCCATCAGGGTAGGACTAGCGGGGGGACTTATCACAGATACGCAGTATTTT. As protein: CAIRVGLAGGLITDTQYF.

The chain uses TRBV5-1 and TRBJ2-6, with D perhaps TRBD2 (5 bases). V was cut by 0 bases and J by 1 base, with 8 bases left in between. The CDR3 has 16 amino acids. Germline-derived CDR1 and CDR2 are SGHRS and YFSETQ. DNA of the CDR3: TGCGCCAGCAGCTTGGTCGGGGATTCTGGGGCCAACGTCCTGACTTTC. The encoded protein is CASSLVGDSGANVLTF.

The V gene is TRBV7-2, the J gene TRBJ2-3; TRBD2 agrees at 9 bases. The germline gives CDR1 SGHTA, CDR2 FQGNSA. V gave up 2 bases and J gave up 8 bases; unmatched junction bases: 14. This CDR3 comprises 17 residues. CDR3 residues: CASSLKGSGGPWGTQYF. In DNA, the CDR3 is TGTGCCAGCAGCTTAAAGGGTAGCGGGGGACCCTGGGGTACGCAGTATTTT.

V usage is TRBV6-4 and J usage is TRBJ2-1; 7 bases map to TRBD2. J gave up 8 bases and V 3 bases, and 10 bases lay outside the gene matches. The CDR3 covers 15 residues. Germline V gives CDR1 MRHNA, CDR2 SNTAGT. CDR3 sequence (DNA): TGTGCCAGCAGTGAAACCAGCGGGGTGGGGGATGAGCAGTTCTTC. Translating it yields CASSETSGVGDEQFF.

In this sample, this clone turned up once. The rearrangement uses TRBV29-1 and TRBJ2-5; D is perhaps TRBD2 (7 bases). This CDR3 comprises 13 residues. Germline-derived CDR1 and CDR2 are SQVTM and ANQGSEA. The germline V and J ends were trimmed by 8 bases and 4 bases, with 17 bases remaining between them. CDR3 in DNA: TGCAGCATGGGGGGGCCACCCCCAGAGACCCAGTACTTC. This gives the protein CSMGGPPPETQYF.

The chain couples TRBV6-1 to TRBJ1-5, with 8 nucleotides matching TRBD1. The germline V gene encodes CDR1 MNHNS and CDR2 SASEGT. Trimming took 3 bases from V and 7 from J; bases not matched to a gene: 8. CDR3 length: 15 residues. CDR3 sequence reads: CASSEDRVSGQPQHF. The CDR3 DNA sequence: TGTGCCAGCAGTGAGGACAGGGTGTCGGGACAGCCCCAGCATTTT.

This chain uses TRBV6-5 with TRBJ2-3, with D possibly being TRBD2 (5 bases). CDR1 MNHEY and CDR2 SVGAGI come from the germline V gene. This CDR3 has 15 amino acids. V was shortened by 7 bases and J by 0 bases, with 14 bases between the two germline ends. The CDR3 loop reads CASNPLAGSTDTQYF. CDR3 DNA sequence: TGTGCCAGCAATCCCCTGGCGGGTAGCACAGATACGCAGTATTTT.

The chain couples TRBV7-2 to TRBJ2-7; maybe TRBD2 (5 bases). The V gene lost 8 bases and the J gene lost 3 bases, with 17 bases spanning the gap. The CDR3 contains 14 residues. Germline CDR1 and CDR2: SGHTA and FQGNSA. The DNA for the CDR3 is TGTGCCAGCCGGACTTCTTCGGGCTACTACGAGCAGTACTTC. Protein: CASRTSSGYYEQYF.

This clone has only a few counts. The V call is TRBV6-5, the J call TRBJ2-4; tentative D call: TRBD1 (5 bases). V was shortened by 6 bases and J by 3 bases, with 9 bases between the two germline ends. In germline, CDR1 is MNHEY, CDR2 SVGAGI. CDR3 length equals 13 residues. DNA for the CDR3: TGTGCCAGCAGAGGGGCCGGCAAAAACATTCAGTACTTC. Translation gives CASRGAGKNIQYF.

This rearrangement joins TRBV3-1 (or the pseudogene TRBV3-2) to TRBJ1-5; 9 bases map to TRBD1. With V trimmed by 2 bases and J by 3 bases, 2 bases remained unmatched. Germline loops: CDR1 LGHDT, CDR2 YNNKEL (reference sequence). The CDR3 runs to 15 residues. DNA for the CDR3: TGTGCCAGCAGCCAAACAGGGGGCAACAATCAGCCCCAGCATTTT. Protein product: CASSQTGGNNQPQHF.

CDR3 nucleotide sequence: TGTGCCAGCAGATACGGGACAGGGGGCGGTGGCTACACCTTC. This encodes CASRYGTGGGGYTF. This chain uses TRBV5-8 with TRBJ1-2; 12 nucleotides align to TRBD1. The V segment lost 5 bases and the J segment 7 bases; nucleotides outside the gene matches: 6. The CDR3 sequence is 14 residues long. Germline CDR1 and CDR2: SGHTS and YDEGEE. The full variable domain, its missing parts supplied by reference TRBV5-8 and TRBJ1-2, is EAGVTQSPTHLIKTRGQQATLRCSPISGHTSVYWYQQALGLGLQFLLWYDEGEERNRGNFPPRFSGRQFPNYSSELNVNALELEDSALYLCASRYGTGGGGYTFGSGTRLTVV.

The V call is TRBV30, the J call TRBJ2-5, with 8 bases lining up with TRBD2. With 0 bases clipped from V and 5 bases from J, the junction kept 8 bases outside the gene matches. This CDR3 has 15 amino acids. Looked up from germline, CDR1 is GTSNPN and CDR2 is SVGIG (reference sequence). The CDR3 nucleotides are TGTGCCTGGAGTGTTGGGACTAGAAGGGGGGAGACCCAGTACTTC. Translation gives CAWSVGTRRGETQYF.

The CDR3 sequence is CASSLASNYEQYV. Written as DNA, the CDR3 is TGTGCCAGCAGCTTGGCCAGTAACTACGAGCAGTACGTC. The chain uses TRBV5-6 and TRBJ2-7, with D hard to call. In germline, CDR1 is SGHDT, CDR2 YYEEEE. The CDR3 totals 13 residues. V dropped 0 bases and J dropped 3 bases, with 7 bases sitting between them.

This clone was picked up a small number of times. The same CDR3 is also encoded by other DNA sequences in this sample. The J gene is TRBJ1-2, the V gene TRBV12-3 or TRBV12-4; 7 positions match TRBD1. This CDR3 has 13 amino acids. With V trimmed by 5 bases and J by 2 bases, 2 bases remained unmatched. The CDR3 here is CASSPTGNYGYTF. As DNA, the CDR3 is TGTGCCAGCAGTCCGACAGGGAACTATGGCTACACCTTC.

The chain combines TRBV19 with TRBJ1-1, with TRBD1 identical over 12 bases. The CDR3 has 15 residues. The V gene end was trimmed by 8 bases and the J gene end by 6 bases; junction bases not matched to a gene: 10. CDR1 and CDR2 (germline): LNHDA, SQIVND (reference sequence). DNA for the CDR3: TGTGCCAGTTCCGGGACAGGGGGCGAATATGCTGAAGCTTTCTTT. This encodes CASSGTGGEYAEAFF. The entire variable domain, with the rest obtained from reference TRBV19 and TRBJ1-1, is as follows: DGGITQSPKYLFRKEGQNVTLSCEQNLNHDAMYWYRQDPGQGLRLIYYSQIVNDFQKGDIAEGYSVSREKKESFPLTVTSAQKNPTAFYLCASSGTGGEYAEAFFGQGTRLTVV.

The chain couples TRBV19 to TRBJ2-5; D ambiguous. This CDR3 has 14 amino acids. Between the trimmed V and J ends, which lost 5 bases and 5 bases, there was a span of 15 bases. The V gene's germline CDR1 is LNHDA and CDR2 SQIVND (reference sequence). The CDR3 protein is CASSPSPVLETQYF. DNA of the CDR3: TGTGCCAGTAGTCCATCCCCGGTCTTGGAGACCCAGTACTTC.

The chain employs TRBV10-1 and TRBJ1-3; D remains ambiguous. Germline assignment: CDR1 WNHNN and CDR2 SYGVQD (reference sequence). This CDR3 has 13 amino acids. V dropped 8 bases and J dropped 0 bases, with 8 bases sitting between them. For the CDR3, the DNA is TGCGCCAGCTCGGGAGACTCTGGAAACACCATATATTTT. Residues: CASSGDSGNTIYF.

CDR3 DNA sequence: TGCGCCACCAAATGGCGTCTAGCGGGGGCCACCACAGATACGCAGTATTTT. This sequence encodes CATKWRLAGATTDTQYF. The chain carries TRBV10-2 and TRBJ2-3, with TRBD2 matching 10 bases. With V trimmed by 10 bases and J by 2 bases, 15 bases remained unmatched. Germline V CDR1 and CDR2: WSHSY, SAAADI. CDR3 length equals 17 residues.

V gene TRBV6-5 combines with J gene TRBJ2-3, with 11 nucleotides matching TRBD2. J gave up 2 bases and V 6 bases, and 4 bases lay outside the gene matches. Germline V gene lookup returns CDR1 MNHEY and CDR2 SVGAGI. This CDR3 is built from 15 residues. CDR3 DNA sequence: TGTGCCAGCAGCCAGACTAGCGGGGACACAGATACGCAGTATTTT. It codes for CASSQTSGDTDTQYF.

This chain connects TRBV24-1 to TRBJ1-1; 7 bases fit TRBD1. Germline CDR1 and CDR2: KGHDR and SFDVKD. V gave up 0 bases and J gave up 6 bases; unmatched junction bases: 12. CDR3 length: 17 amino acids. CDR3 sequence: CATSDLPPDPGGSEAFF. The CDR3, as DNA: TGTGCCACCAGTGATTTGCCCCCCGATCCAGGGGGTTCTGAAGCTTTCTTT.

The chain links TRBV18 to TRBJ2-7; 10 bases are a match to TRBD1. The junction had 2 bases not matched to a gene; V was cut back by 6 bases and J by 6 bases. This CDR3 spans 12 amino acids. Per the germline V gene, CDR1 is KGHSH and CDR2 is LQKENI. CDR3 in DNA: TGTGCCAGCTCGGACAGGGGGTCCGAGCAGTACTTC. Protein product: CASSDRGSEQYF.

The chain uses TRBV13 and TRBJ2-1; D unclear. The germline V gene has CDR1 PRHDT and CDR2 FYEKMQ (reference sequence). CDR3 length equals 12 residues. Trimming left V 5 bases short and J 9 bases short, with 11 bases between. The CDR3 sequence is CASSPPIGEQFF. The DNA for the CDR3 is TGTGCCAGCAGCCCGCCTATCGGTGAGCAGTTCTTC. The whole variable domain, filled in from reference TRBV13 and TRBJ2-1, reads AAGVIQSPRHLIKEKRETATLKCYPIPRHDTVYWYQQGPGQDPQFLISFYEKMQSDKGSIPDRFSAQQFSDYHSELNMSSLELGDSALYFCASSPPIGEQFFGPGTRLTVL.

The chain uses TRBV27 and TRBJ2-3; unclear D gene. Trimming shortened V by 5 bases and J by 2 bases, and 8 bases separated the two germline ends. Germline values: CDR1 MNHEY, CDR2 SMNVEV (reference sequence). The CDR3 covers 13 residues. CDR3 bases: TGTGCCAGCAGTCAGGAAGACACAGATACGCAGTATTTT. This translates into CASSQEDTDTQYF.

The V call is TRBV11-2, the J call TRBJ1-2, with TRBD1 matching 10 bases. V lost 4 bases to trimming and J lost 10 bases; unmatched junction nucleotides: 15. The length of the CDR3 is 16 residues. Germline CDR1 SGHAT, CDR2 FQNNGV. CDR3 protein: CASSSITRDRGSDYTF. The CDR3 nucleotides read TGTGCCAGCAGCTCAATCACCCGGGACAGGGGTTCGGACTACACCTTC.

CDR3 region: CASSLLAGGGEEQFF. CDR3 nucleotides: TGCGCCAGCAGCCTACTAGCGGGGGGGGGAGAGGAGCAGTTCTTC. V is TRBV4-1 and J is TRBJ2-1, with 13 bases matching TRBD2. V trimming: 4 bases; J trimming: 10 bases; junction bases outside the gene matches: 7. Germline V gives CDR1 MGHRA, CDR2 YSYEKL. The CDR3 runs to 15 residues.